A single sample is the source of the 4 T cell receptor beta chains below, sequenced in a study of CD8 T cells in Susac syndrome. RNA, at about 0.45 to 1 ug, was reverse transcribed with random hexamers. TCRdb reprocessed the immunoSEQ multiplex PCR reads with MiXCR, giving one entry per CDR3 protein. The repertoire includes roughly 130,000 distinct CDR3 sequences, nearly 95% of them detected once, and more than 0.095% sits in the top ten. Sequencing was done on a sample of CD4+ T cells from PBMCs. These receptors all stem from a human donor in good health.

The CDR3 sequence: CASSLWGGSSYNEQFF. The DNA of the CDR3 is TGTGCCAGCAGCTTATGGGGGGGGAGCTCCTACAATGAGCAGTTCTTC. The chain carries TRBV5-6 and TRBJ2-1; 7 bases are shared with TRBD2. V was pared by 2 bases and J by 0 bases, with 5 bases of the junction left unmatched. The germline gives CDR1 SGHDT, CDR2 YYEEEE. The CDR3 consists of 16 residues.

The V gene is TRBV18, the J gene TRBJ2-5, with D tentatively TRBD1 or TRBD2 (5 bases each). Trimming removed 6 bases from V and 3 bases from J, with 17 bases in between. The CDR3 extends over 15 amino acids. The germline gives CDR1 KGHSH, CDR2 LQKENI. The CDR3, as DNA: TGTGCCAGCTCCTTGCTATTGGGGGAAGAAGAGACCCAGTACTTC. It codes for CASSLLLGEEETQYF.

The chain employs TRBV28 and TRBJ2-5; 9 bases are shared with TRBD1. Looked up from germline, CDR1 is MDHEN and CDR2 is SYDVKM. J lost 5 bases, V lost 1 base, and 8 bases had no gene match. CDR3 length: 16 residues. The CDR3 nucleotides read TGTGCCAGCAGTTTATTCGGAACAGGGGGCGCGGAGACCCAGTACTTC. Encoded protein: CASSLFGTGGAETQYF.

The rearrangement joins TRBV28 to TRBJ1-3, with D unclear. This CDR3 region has 15 residues. The V end was cut by 6 bases, the J end by 0 bases, with 12 bases between. Germline values: CDR1 MDHEN, CDR2 SYDVKM. The DNA of the CDR3 is TGTGCCAGCAGCCCTCTCAGGAGCTCTGGAAACACCATATATTTT. Translating it yields CASSPLRSSGNTIYF.